Listed below are T cell receptor beta chains from one sample, sequenced in a study of neurological immune-mediated disorders. TCRdb called the 5' RACE reads again in MiXCR, with one record for every CDR3 protein. Of 110,000 or so distinct CDR3 sequences detected, more than 2.5% appear once; the ten largest clones hold roughly 1.3%. The sample consisted of PBMCs. The receptors were sampled from a woman in her 30s with multiple sclerosis. CDR3s include the opening cysteine and the closing phenylalanine or tryptophan. The order of the fields is J gene, clone size, V gene, D gene, CDR3 DNA, CDR3 protein. D genes are given only for firm matches. Size is omitted from some rows. Given values are once, few, many or a class for expanded clones.

TRBJ2-7	many	TRBV5-1	-	TGCGCCAGCAGCTCCATACCCTACGAGCAGTACTTC	CASSSIPYEQYF
TRBJ2-2	many	TRBV20-1	-	TGCAGTGCTAGGTGGTTAACCTCGGGTACCGGGGAGCTGTTTTTT	CSARWLTSGTGELFF
TRBJ2-5	many	TRBV7-6	TRBD2	TGTGCCAGCAGCTTAGCGGGGGCTAGCGGGAGGTCCATGCAAGAGACCCAGTACTTC	CASSLAGASGRSMQETQYF
TRBJ1-2	many	TRBV20-1	TRBD1	TGCAGTGCTCCTACGACAGGGTACCCCTACACCTTC	CSAPTTGYPYTF
TRBJ1-1	many	TRBV10-3	-	TGTGCCACCTCGGACAGGAACACTGAAGCTTTCTTT	CATSDRNTEAFF
TRBJ1-1	many	TRBV3-1	TRBD1	TGTGCCAGCAGCATCGGACAGGGCGGCACTGAAGCTTTCTTT	CASSIGQGGTEAFF
TRBJ2-2	many	TRBV12-3/TRBV12-4	-	TGTGCCAGCAGTTCGCCATCGAACACCGGGGAGCTGTTTTTT	CASSSPSNTGELFF
TRBJ1-5	many	TRBV9	-	TGTGCCAGCAGCGTAGGGGGGGTCGGGGGTCAGCCCCAGCATTTT	CASSVGGVGGQPQHF
TRBJ2-3	-	TRBV20-1	TRBD2	TGCAGTGCCCTGTCCAGCGGGGGACTCACAGATACGCAGTATTTT	CSALSSGGLTDTQYF
TRBJ2-1	many	TRBV7-7	-	TGTGCCAGCAGCTTAACGGCGGTAGACAATGAGCAGTTCTTC	CASSLTAVDNEQFF
TRBJ1-5	-	TRBV6-5	-	TGTGCCAGCAGTCGGGACGCGGACCATCAGCCCCAGCATTTT	CASSRDADHQPQHF
TRBJ1-4	few	TRBV7-2	-	TGTGACAGCAGCTTACGGGGCGAAAAACTGTTTTTT	CDSSLRGEKLFF
TRBJ1-1	many	TRBV2	-	TGTGCCAGCAGCGATCCTCCCCGGGTCACTGAAGCTTTCTTT	CASSDPPRVTEAFF
TRBJ2-2	many	TRBV7-2	TRBD1	TGTGCCAGCAGAATCGACAGGGGGAACACCGGGGAGCTGTTTTTT	CASRIDRGNTGELFF
TRBJ1-1	many	TRBV7-6	TRBD1	TGTGCCAGCAGCTTATATTCAGGGGGGCGCACTGAAGCTTTCTTT	CASSLYSGGRTEAFF
TRBJ1-1	many	TRBV20-1	-	TGCAGTGCTAGCGGAAACACTGAAGCTTTCTTT	CSASGNTEAFF
TRBJ1-1	many	TRBV5-6	-	TGTGCCAGCAGCTTGCGCGCGTTCACTGAAGCTTTCTTT	CASSLRAFTEAFF
TRBJ2-7	few	TRBV27	-	TGTGCCAGCAGTTTATTAGGAGGGTCCCACGAGCAGTACTTC	CASSLLGGSHEQYF
TRBJ1-1	many	TRBV29-1	-	TGCAGCGTTGAATCCCCGGGAGAAGCTTTCTTT	CSVESPGEAFF
TRBJ2-3	many	TRBV7-2	-	TGTGCCAGCAGCTTAGGGACGGGGGGCGCGCAGTATTTT	CASSLGTGGAQYF
TRBJ2-3	many	TRBV7-8	-	TGTGCCAGCAGCTTAGGGACAAATACGCAGTATTTT	CASSLGTNTQYF
TRBJ2-5	many	TRBV24-1	TRBD1	TGTGCCACCAGTGAACCGGGACAGCAGACCCAGTACTTC	CATSEPGQQTQYF
TRBJ2-4	-	TRBV18	-	TGTGCCAGCTCAGCGAAGGACAGTAACATTCAGTACTTC	CASSAKDSNIQYF
TRBJ2-1	many	TRBV29-1	-	TGCAGCGTTGTGGCAGGGCGAACAAATGAGCAGTTCTTC	CSVVAGRTNEQFF
TRBJ2-5	many	TRBV6-2/TRBV6-3	-	TGTGCCAGCAGTTTTAGTGAGACCCAGTACTTC	CASSFSETQYF
TRBJ2-3	many	TRBV30	-	TGTGCCTGGGGACCAGGCACAGATACGCAGTATTTT	CAWGPGTDTQYF
TRBJ2-1	many	TRBV5-4	TRBD2	TGTGCCAGCAGCTTGTCCGGACTAGCTTCTGGCAATGAGCAGTTCTTC	CASSLSGLASGNEQFF
TRBJ1-2	few	TRBV20-1	TRBD1	TGCAGTGCAAGACAGGGGGCGCGTGGCTACACCTTC	CSARQGARGYTF
TRBJ1-2	few	TRBV5-6	TRBD1	TGTGCCAGCAGCAGGGACAGGGCCGGCTACACCTTC	CASSRDRAGYTF
TRBJ1-1	many	TRBV7-8	TRBD1	TGTGCCAGCAGGACAGGGGGAGTTGGGTCCGTGAACACTGAAGCTTTCTTT	CASRTGGVGSVNTEAFF
TRBJ2-7	many	TRBV10-3	-	TGTGCCATCAGGGGAGCTCCCTCTAGCGCTAGCTCCTACGAGCAGTACTTC	CAIRGAPSSASSYEQYF
TRBJ2-1	many	TRBV20-1	-	TGCAGTGCTAGAATGGAGAGGCCAGGGGTATTCTTGGAGCAGTTCTTC	CSARMERPGVFLEQFF
TRBJ1-1	-	TRBV18	-	TGTGCCAGCTCACCTCGGGTCCTGCCAGCTAACACTGAAGCTTTCTTT	CASSPRVLPANTEAFF
TRBJ2-2	many	TRBV6-2/TRBV6-3	-	TGTGCCACCCGGAGGGGCACCGGGGAGCTGTTTTTT	CATRRGTGELFF
TRBJ2-2	many	TRBV5-1	-	TGCGCCAGCAGCCCCTCGGCGGGGGAGCTGTTTTTT	CASSPSAGELFF
TRBJ2-1	many	TRBV12-3/TRBV12-4	TRBD2	TGTGCCAGCAGTTTTAGAGCGGGAGTGAAGAATGAGCAGTTCTTC	CASSFRAGVKNEQFF
TRBJ1-1	many	TRBV20-1	-	TGCAGTGCTAGAGGACCAGGTGGGGCGAACACTGAAGCTTTCTTT	CSARGPGGANTEAFF
TRBJ1-5	many	TRBV12-3/TRBV12-4	-	TGTGCCAGCGGGGGAGGGGGGCCGAATCAGCCCCAGCATTTT	CASGGGGPNQPQHF
TRBJ2-2	many	TRBV6-6	TRBD1	TGTGCCAGCAGTCGGGACAGGGGAATCACCGGGGAGCTGTTTTTT	CASSRDRGITGELFF
TRBJ1-2	many	TRBV2	-	TGTGCCAGCATGAGGAGCTTTTCGCCCGGCTACACCTTC	CASMRSFSPGYTF
TRBJ2-7	few	TRBV29-1	-	TGCAGCGTTCGGCAGGGGCTATCCTACGAGCAGTACTTC	CSVRQGLSYEQYF
TRBJ1-2	many	TRBV5-5	TRBD1	TGTGCCAGCAGCTTGGAGACAGGGCCCGGCTACACCTTC	CASSLETGPGYTF
TRBJ2-3	many	TRBV6-6	-	TGTGCCAGCAGTTACTCTAGGGGTAACACAGATACGCAGTATTTT	CASSYSRGNTDTQYF
TRBJ2-2	many	TRBV7-9	-	TGTGCCAGCAGCCCCCCCGGAATATCGACCGGGGAGCTGTTTTTT	CASSPPGISTGELFF
TRBJ1-2	many	TRBV5-6	-	TGTGCCAGCAGCCCGGCCGGGGGGGATGGCTACACCTTC	CASSPAGGDGYTF
TRBJ2-7	many	TRBV5-6	TRBD1	TGTGCCAGCAGCTTCTTGAGGGACAGAACCTACGAGCAGTACTTC	CASSFLRDRTYEQYF
TRBJ2-7	many	TRBV5-6	-	TGTGCCAGCAGCTCAGTACAGGGCTCAACGGCCTACGAGCAGTACTTC	CASSSVQGSTAYEQYF
TRBJ1-2	many	TRBV29-1	TRBD1	TGCAGCGCCCCGGGGACAGGGGGCTATGGTGGCTACACCTTC	CSAPGTGGYGGYTF
TRBJ1-5	-	TRBV10-2	-	TGCGCCATCCTTGCTGGGGAGGGTCAGCCCCAGCATTTT	CAILAGEGQPQHF
TRBJ1-2	few	TRBV4-3	-	TGCGCCAGCAGCCAAGATCTGGCCTCGAACTATGGCTACACCTTC	CASSQDLASNYGYTF
TRBJ2-7	many	TRBV19	TRBD1	TGTGCCAGTAAGGCCCGGGGACAGGCTTCCTACGAGCAGTACTTC	CASKARGQASYEQYF
TRBJ1-2	many	TRBV5-1	-	TGCGCCAGCAGCTTGGGTCGGGGGGCAGACTATGGCTACACCTTC	CASSLGRGADYGYTF
TRBJ2-5	many	TRBV5-1	-	TGCGCCAGCAGCCAACCGACTCACCAAGAGACCCAGTACTTC	CASSQPTHQETQYF
TRBJ1-4	many	TRBV12-3/TRBV12-4	-	TGTGCCAGCAGTTTTAATAGTAATGAAAAACTGTTTTTT	CASSFNSNEKLFF
TRBJ1-2	few	TRBV11-2	-	TGTGCCAGCAGCTTATCCCCATCTGGCTACACCTTC	CASSLSPSGYTF
TRBJ1-4	many	TRBV20-1	TRBD1	TGCAGTGCTAGGGGCGCCCGGGCCCCCAGGGGGGAACTGTTTTTT	CSARGARAPRGELFF
TRBJ2-1	many	TRBV5-1	-	TGCGCCAGCAGCTTGGATTCGGGACTTTCAGGCGGACGTCAGTTCTTC	CASSLDSGLSGGRQFF
TRBJ2-2	-	TRBV19	-	TGTGCCAGTAGTATCCCGAACCTTAAGACCGGGGAGCTGTTTTTT	CASSIPNLKTGELFF